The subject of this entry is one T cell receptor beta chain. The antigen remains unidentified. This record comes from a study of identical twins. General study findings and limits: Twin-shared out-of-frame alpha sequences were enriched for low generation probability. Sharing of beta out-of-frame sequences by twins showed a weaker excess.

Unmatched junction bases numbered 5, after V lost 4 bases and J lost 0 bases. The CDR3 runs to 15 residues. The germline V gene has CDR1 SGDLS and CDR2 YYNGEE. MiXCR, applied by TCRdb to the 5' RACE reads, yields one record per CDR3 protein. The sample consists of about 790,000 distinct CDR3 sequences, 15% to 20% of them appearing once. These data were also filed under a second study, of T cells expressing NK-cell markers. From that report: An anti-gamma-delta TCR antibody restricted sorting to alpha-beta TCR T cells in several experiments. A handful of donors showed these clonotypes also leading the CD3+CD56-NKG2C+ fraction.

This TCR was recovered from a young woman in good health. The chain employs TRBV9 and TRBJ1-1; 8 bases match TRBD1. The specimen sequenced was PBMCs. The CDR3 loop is CASSSQGGLNTEAFF. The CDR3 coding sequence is TGTGCCAGCAGCTCACAGGGGGGACTGAACACTGAAGCTTTCTTT.